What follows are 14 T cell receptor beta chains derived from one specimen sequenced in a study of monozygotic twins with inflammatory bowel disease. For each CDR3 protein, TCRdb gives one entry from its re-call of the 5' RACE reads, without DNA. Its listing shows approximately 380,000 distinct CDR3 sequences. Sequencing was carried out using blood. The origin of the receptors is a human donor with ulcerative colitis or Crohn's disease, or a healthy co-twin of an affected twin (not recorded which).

CDR3: CAISEGTSGGSDTQYF. The chain uses TRBV10-3 and TRBJ2-3; TCRdb's D call of TRBD2 is untestable without DNA. Germline assignment: CDR1 ENHRY and CDR2 SYGVKD. The CDR3 runs to 16 residues.

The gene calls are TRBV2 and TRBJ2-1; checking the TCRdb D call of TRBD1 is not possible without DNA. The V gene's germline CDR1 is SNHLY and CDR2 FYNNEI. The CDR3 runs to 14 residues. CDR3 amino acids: CASSGGGAYNEQFF.

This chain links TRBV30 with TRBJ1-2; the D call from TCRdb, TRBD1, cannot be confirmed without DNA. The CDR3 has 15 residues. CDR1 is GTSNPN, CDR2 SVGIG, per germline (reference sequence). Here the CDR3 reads CAWVTRGSYNYGYTF.

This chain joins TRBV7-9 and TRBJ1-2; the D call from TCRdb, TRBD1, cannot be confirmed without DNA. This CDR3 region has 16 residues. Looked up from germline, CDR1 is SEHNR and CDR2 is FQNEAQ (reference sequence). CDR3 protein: CASSPGGGGRNYGYTF.

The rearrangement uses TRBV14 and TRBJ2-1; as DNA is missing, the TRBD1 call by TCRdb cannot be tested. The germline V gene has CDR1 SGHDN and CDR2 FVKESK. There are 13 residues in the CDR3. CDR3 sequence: CASTSQGYNEQFF.

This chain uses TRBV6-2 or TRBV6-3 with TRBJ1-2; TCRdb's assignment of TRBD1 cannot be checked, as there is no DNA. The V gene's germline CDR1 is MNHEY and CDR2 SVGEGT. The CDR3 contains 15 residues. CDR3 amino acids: CASRKTGSGGYGYTF.

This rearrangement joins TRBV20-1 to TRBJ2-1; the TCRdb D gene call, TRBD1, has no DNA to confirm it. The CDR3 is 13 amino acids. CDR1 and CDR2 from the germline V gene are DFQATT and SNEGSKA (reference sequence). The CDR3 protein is CSARVNQGDEQFF.

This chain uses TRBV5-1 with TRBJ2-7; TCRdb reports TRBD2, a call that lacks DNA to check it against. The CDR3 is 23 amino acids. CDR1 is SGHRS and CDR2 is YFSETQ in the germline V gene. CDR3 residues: CASRIGGGLEKANRTVVVPWQYF.

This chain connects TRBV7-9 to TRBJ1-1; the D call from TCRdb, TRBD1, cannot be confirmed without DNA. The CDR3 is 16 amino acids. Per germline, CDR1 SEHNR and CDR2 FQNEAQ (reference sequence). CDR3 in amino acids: CASSLPRGTPTTEAFF.

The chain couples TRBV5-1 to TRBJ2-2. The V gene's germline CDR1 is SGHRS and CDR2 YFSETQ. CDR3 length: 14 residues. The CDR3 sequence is CANSFQGDTGELFF. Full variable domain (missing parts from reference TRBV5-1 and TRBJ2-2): KAGVTQTPRYLIKTRGQQVTLSCSPISGHRSVSWYQQTPGQGLQFLFEYFSETQRNKGNFPGRFSGRQFSNSRSEMNVSTLELGDSALYLCANSFQGDTGELFFGEGSRLTVL.

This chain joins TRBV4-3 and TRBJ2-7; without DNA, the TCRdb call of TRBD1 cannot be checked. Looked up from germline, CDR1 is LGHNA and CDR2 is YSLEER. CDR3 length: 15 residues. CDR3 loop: CASSQDVDRGYEQYF.

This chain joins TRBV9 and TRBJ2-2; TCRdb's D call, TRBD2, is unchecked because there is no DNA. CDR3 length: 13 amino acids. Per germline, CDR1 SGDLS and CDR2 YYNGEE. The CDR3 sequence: CASSVEGVRELFF.

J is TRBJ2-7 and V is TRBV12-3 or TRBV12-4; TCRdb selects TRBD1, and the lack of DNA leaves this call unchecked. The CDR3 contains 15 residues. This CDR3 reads CASSSSQGPIYEQYF.

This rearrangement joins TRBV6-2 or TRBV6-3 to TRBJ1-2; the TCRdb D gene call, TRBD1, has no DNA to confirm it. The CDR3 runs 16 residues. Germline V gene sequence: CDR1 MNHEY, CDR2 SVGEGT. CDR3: CASSLFGQAPNYGYTF.